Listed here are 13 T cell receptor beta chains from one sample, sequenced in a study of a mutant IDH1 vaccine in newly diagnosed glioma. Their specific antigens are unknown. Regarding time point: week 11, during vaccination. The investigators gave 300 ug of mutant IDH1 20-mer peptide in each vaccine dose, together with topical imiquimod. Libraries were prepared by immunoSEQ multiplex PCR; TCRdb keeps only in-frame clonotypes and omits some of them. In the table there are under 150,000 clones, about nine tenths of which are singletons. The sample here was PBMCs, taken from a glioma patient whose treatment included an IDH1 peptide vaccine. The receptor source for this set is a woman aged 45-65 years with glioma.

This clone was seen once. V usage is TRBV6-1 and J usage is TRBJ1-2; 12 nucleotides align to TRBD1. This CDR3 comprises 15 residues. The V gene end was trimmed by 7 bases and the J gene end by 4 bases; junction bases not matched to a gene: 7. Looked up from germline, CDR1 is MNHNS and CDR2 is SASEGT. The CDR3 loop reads CASTIGTGGFYGYTF. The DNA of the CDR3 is TGTGCCAGCACCATCGGGACAGGGGGCTTCTATGGCTACACCTTC.

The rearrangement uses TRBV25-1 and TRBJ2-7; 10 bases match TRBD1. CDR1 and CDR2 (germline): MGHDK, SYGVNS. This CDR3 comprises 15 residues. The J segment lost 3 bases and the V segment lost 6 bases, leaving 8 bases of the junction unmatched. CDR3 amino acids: CASSNVGTGDYEQYF. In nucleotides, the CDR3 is TGTGCCAGCAGCAACGTCGGGACAGGGGACTACGAGCAGTACTTC.

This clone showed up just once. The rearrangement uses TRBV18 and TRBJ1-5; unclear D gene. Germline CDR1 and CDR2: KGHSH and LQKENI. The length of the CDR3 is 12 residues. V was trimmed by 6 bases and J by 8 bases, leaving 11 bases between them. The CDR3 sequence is CASSPPDEPQHF. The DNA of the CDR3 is TGTGCCAGCTCTCCTCCAGATGAGCCCCAGCATTTT. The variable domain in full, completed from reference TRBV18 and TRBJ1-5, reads NAGVMQNPRHLVRRRGQEARLRCSPMKGHSHVYWYRQLPEEGLKFMVYLQKENIIDESGMPKERFSAEFPKEGPSILRIQQVVRGDSAAYFCASSPPDEPQHFGDGTRLSIL.

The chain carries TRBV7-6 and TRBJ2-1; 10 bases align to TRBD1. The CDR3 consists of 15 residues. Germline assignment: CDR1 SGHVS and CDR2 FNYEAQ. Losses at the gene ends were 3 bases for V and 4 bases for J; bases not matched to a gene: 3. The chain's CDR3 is CASSFDRGHYNEQFF. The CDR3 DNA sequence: TGTGCCAGCAGCTTCGACAGGGGGCATTACAATGAGCAGTTCTTC.

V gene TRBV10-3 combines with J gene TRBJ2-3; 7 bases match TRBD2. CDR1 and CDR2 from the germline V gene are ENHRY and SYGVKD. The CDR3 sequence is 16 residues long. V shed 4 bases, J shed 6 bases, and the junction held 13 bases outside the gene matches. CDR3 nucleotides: TGTGCCATCAGTGGGGGGACTACCGCGACACTTGATACGCAGTATTTT. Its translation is CAISGGTTATLDTQYF.

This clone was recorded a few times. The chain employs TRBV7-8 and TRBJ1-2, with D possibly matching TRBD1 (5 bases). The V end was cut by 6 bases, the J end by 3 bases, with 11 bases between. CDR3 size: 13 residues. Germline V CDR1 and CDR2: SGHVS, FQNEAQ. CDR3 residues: CASRPRGYYGYTF. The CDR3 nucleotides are TGTGCCAGCAGACCGAGGGGATACTATGGCTACACCTTC.

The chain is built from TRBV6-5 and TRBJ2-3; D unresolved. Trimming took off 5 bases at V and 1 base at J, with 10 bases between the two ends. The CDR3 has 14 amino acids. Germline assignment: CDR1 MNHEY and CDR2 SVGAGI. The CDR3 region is CASSRNHRTDTQYF. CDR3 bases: TGTGCCAGCAGTCGCAATCACCGCACAGATACGCAGTATTTT.

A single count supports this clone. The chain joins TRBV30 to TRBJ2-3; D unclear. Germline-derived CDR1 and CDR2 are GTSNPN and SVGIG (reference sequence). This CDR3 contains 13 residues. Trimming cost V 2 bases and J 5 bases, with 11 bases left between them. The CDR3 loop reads CAWSSRVGDTQYF. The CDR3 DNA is TGTGCCTGGAGTTCACGGGTCGGAGATACGCAGTATTTT.

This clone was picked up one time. The CDR3 region has the DNA TGTGCCAGCAGTTACTCTCTTTTGAGCTCCTACGAGCAGTACTTC. This sequence encodes CASSYSLLSSYEQYF. V and J are TRBV6-6 and TRBJ2-7; D gene unclear. Germline V lookup: CDR1 MNHNY, CDR2 SVGAGI (reference sequence). The CDR3 runs to 15 residues. The V end was cut by 0 bases, the J end by 0 bases, with 9 bases between.

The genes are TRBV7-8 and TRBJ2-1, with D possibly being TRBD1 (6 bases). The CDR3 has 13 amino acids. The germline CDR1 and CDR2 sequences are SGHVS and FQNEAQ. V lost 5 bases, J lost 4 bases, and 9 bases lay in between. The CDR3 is CASSLDSYNEQFF. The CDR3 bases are TGTGCCAGCAGCCTGGACAGTTACAATGAGCAGTTCTTC.

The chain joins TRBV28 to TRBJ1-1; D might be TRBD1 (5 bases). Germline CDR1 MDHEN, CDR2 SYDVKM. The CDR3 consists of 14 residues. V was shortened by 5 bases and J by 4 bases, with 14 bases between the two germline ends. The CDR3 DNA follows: TGTGCCAGCAGTCTCTCGGGGGTGTCCACTGAAGCTTTCTTT. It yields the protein CASSLSGVSTEAFF. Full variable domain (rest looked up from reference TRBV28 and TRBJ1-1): DVKVTQSSRYLVKRTGEKVFLECVQDMDHENMFWYRQDPGLGLRLIYFSYDVKMKEKGDIPEGYSVSREKKERFSLILESASTNQTSMYLCASSLSGVSTEAFFGQGTRLTVV.

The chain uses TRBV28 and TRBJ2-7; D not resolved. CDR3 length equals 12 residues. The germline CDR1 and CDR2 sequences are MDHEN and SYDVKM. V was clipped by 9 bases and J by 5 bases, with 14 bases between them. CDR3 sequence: CASRAGVDEQYF. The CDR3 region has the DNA TGTGCCAGTCGGGCCGGAGTGGACGAGCAGTACTTC.

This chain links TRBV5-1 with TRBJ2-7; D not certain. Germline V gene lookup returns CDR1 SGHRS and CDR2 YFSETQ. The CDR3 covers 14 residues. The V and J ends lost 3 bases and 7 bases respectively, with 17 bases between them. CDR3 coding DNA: TGCGCCAGCAGCTCCGCGCCCTCTGAAGGGGAGCAGTACTTC. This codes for CASSSAPSEGEQYF.